These T cell receptor beta chains were read from a single sample in a study of response to subunit inactivated influenza vaccine. TCRdb independently ran MiXCR on the RT-PCR reads; one entry per CDR3 protein. In the table there are more than 700,000 distinct CDR3 sequences, around 20% of which are singletons. Here the sequenced sample was PBMCs from blood, taken around 5 days after vaccination. The receptors derive from a man aged 50 to 59 who received an inactivated influenza vaccine. The CDR3 runs from the conserved cysteine through the conserved F or W. D genes are given only for firm matches. A clone size is listed for some rows: how often the clone was seen (once, few, many), or a class if it is expanded.

few	-	TRBV10-1	TRBJ2-1	TGCGCCAGCAGTGAGTCGGGAGCATCCACGGAGCAGTTCTTC	CASSESGASTEQFF
-	TRBD2	TRBV4-1	TRBJ2-3	TGCGCCAGCAGCCAGGACCAGACTAGCGGAGACACAGATACGCAGTATTTT	CASSQDQTSGDTDTQYF
few	TRBD1	TRBV6-2/TRBV6-3	TRBJ1-5	TGTGCCAGCAGTTACTCCACAGGGGGCAGGGGCAATCAGCCCCAGCATTTT	CASSYSTGGRGNQPQHF
few	-	TRBV7-2	TRBJ2-7	TGTGCCAGCAGCTTACCTCCTTATTACGAGCAGTACTTC	CASSLPPYYEQYF
few	-	TRBV6-1	TRBJ1-2	TGTGCCAGCACCCACGGGACACATCTTGGCTACACCTTC	CASTHGTHLGYTF
-	TRBD1	TRBV10-3	TRBJ1-3	TGTGCCATCAGCGGGGGACAGATCTCTACCTCTGGAAACACCATATATTTT	CAISGGQISTSGNTIYF
-	-	TRBV18	TRBJ1-1	TGTGCCAGCTCACCGCTCCGGGGATCGGTGAACACTGAAGCTTTCTTT	CASSPLRGSVNTEAFF
-	TRBD2	TRBV15	TRBJ2-1	TGTGCCACCAGCCGAGAAGGGACTAGCGGGAAGAACAATGAGCAGTTCTTC	CATSREGTSGKNNEQFF
few	TRBD1	TRBV20-1	TRBJ2-7	TGCAGTGTCCTGGACAGGGGGCGCGGGTACGAGCAGTACTTC	CSVLDRGRGYEQYF
few	-	TRBV5-4	TRBJ1-1	TGTGCCAGCAGCTTGTTCCAGATGAACACTGAAGCTTTCTTT	CASSLFQMNTEAFF
-	TRBD2	TRBV19	TRBJ2-2	TGTGCCAGTATGAACCCACTAGCGGGAGGCACCGGGGAGCTGTTTTTT	CASMNPLAGGTGELFF
once	-	TRBV6-2/TRBV6-3	TRBJ2-1	TGTGCCAGCAGTTATTTAAGTGGGCATCCGATCTACAATGAGCAGTTCTTC	CASSYLSGHPIYNEQFF
-	TRBD1	TRBV5-4	TRBJ1-2	TGTGCCAGCAGCTACGAAGACAGGGCCTATGGCTACACCTTC	CASSYEDRAYGYTF
few	-	TRBV4-2	TRBJ2-7	TGTGCCAGCAGCCCTTCCTTCGATAGCTACGAGCAGTACTTC	CASSPSFDSYEQYF
-	-	TRBV6-1	TRBJ2-2	TGTGCCAGCAGTGATATGCTAAACACCGGGGAGCTGTTTTTT	CASSDMLNTGELFF
-	TRBD2	TRBV14	TRBJ2-5	TGTGCCAGCAGCCTCGGACTAGCGGGTGAGACCCACTACTTC	CASSLGLAGETHYF
few	-	TRBV12-3/TRBV12-4	TRBJ1-2	TGTGCCAGCAGTGCCGGCAGGGCGTATGGCTACACCTTC	CASSAGRAYGYTF
many	-	TRBV12-3/TRBV12-4	TRBJ2-6	TGTGCCAGCGGGCAGGCTGGGGCCAACGTCCTGACTTTC	CASGQAGANVLTF
few	TRBD1	TRBV20-1	TRBJ1-2	TGCAGTGCTAGAGAAACAGGGGGCTCTGGCTACACCTTC	CSARETGGSGYTF
-	TRBD1	TRBV6-1	TRBJ1-5	TGTGCCAGCAGTGCCCAGGGGGGCAATCAGCCCCAGCATTTT	CASSAQGGNQPQHF
-	TRBD2	TRBV28	TRBJ2-3	TGTGCCAGCAAAGGACTAGCACCTACAGATACGCAGTATTTT	CASKGLAPTDTQYF
few	-	TRBV10-3	TRBJ2-7	TGTGCCATCAGTGCCCTCACTAGTGGTACGAACGAGCAGTACTTC	CAISALTSGTNEQYF
-	-	TRBV18	TRBJ2-7	TGTGCCAGCTCCCGGGGACGGGGACAAGGGAATAGGTACGAGCAGTACTTC	CASSRGRGQGNRYEQYF
-	TRBD1	TRBV5-1	TRBJ2-3	TGCGCCAGCAGCTTGGAGGCAGGGGGAGATACGCAGTATTTT	CASSLEAGGDTQYF
-	-	TRBV15	TRBJ2-5	TGTGCCACCAGCAGAGAGAGCCAAGAGACCCAGTACTTC	CATSRESQETQYF